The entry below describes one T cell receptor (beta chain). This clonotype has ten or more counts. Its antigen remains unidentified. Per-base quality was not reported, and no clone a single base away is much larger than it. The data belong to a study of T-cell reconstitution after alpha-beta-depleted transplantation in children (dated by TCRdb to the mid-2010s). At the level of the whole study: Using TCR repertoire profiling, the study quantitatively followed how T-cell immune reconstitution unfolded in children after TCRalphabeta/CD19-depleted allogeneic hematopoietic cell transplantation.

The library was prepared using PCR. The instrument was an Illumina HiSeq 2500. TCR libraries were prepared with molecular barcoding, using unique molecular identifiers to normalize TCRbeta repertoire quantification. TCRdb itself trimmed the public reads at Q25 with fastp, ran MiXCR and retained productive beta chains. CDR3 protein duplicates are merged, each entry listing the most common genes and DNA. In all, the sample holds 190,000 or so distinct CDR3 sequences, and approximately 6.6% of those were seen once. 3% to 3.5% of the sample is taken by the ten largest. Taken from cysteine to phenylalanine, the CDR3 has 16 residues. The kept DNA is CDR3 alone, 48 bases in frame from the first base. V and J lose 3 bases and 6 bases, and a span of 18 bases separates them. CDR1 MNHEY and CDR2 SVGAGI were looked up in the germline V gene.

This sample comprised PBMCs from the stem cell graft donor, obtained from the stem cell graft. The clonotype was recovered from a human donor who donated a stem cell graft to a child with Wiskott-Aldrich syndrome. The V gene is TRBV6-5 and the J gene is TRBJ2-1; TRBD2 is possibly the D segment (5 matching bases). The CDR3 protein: CASSYQGLVSGNEQFF. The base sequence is TGTGCCAGCAGTTATCAAGGGCTCGTGAGCGGCAATGAGCAGTTCTTC.